One and the same sample provided the 18 T cell receptor beta chains below, sequenced in a study of blood T cell repertoires in COVID-19. Sequencing was performed with immunoSEQ multiplex PCR; in TCRdb, only in-frame clones are kept and a portion is missing. The table lists hundreds of thousands of clones, about 85% of them singletons. The sample taken for sequencing was peripheral blood. The receptors were sampled from a man younger than 30 with active or convalescent COVID-19.

The J gene is TRBJ2-3, the V gene TRBV28, with TRBD2 matching 10 bases. The length of the CDR3 is 17 residues. V was pared by 3 bases and J by 5 bases, with 11 bases of the junction left unmatched. Germline CDR1 is MDHEN and CDR2 is SYDVKM. CDR3 nucleotides: TGTGCCAGCAGTTTCGGGAATAGCGGGAGGTCTAGAGATACGCAGTATTTT. Residues: CASSFGNSGRSRDTQYF.

The V call is TRBV11-2, the J call TRBJ1-2; weak D call: TRBD1 (5 bases). Germline CDR1 is SGHAT and CDR2 is FQNNGV. V dropped 4 bases and J dropped 7 bases, with 13 bases sitting between them. The CDR3 is 13 amino acids. The CDR3 DNA sequence: TGTGCCAGCAGCTGGGGGGTGGCCAGTGGCTACACCTTC. Encoded protein: CASSWGVASGYTF.

The J gene is TRBJ1-3, the V gene TRBV15; D remains unclear. CDR3 size: 15 residues. The germline V gene encodes CDR1 LNHNV and CDR2 YYDKDF (reference sequence). V was shortened by 5 bases and J by 1 base, with 12 bases between the two germline ends. For the CDR3, the DNA is TGTGCCACCAGCGGCCCTAGAAGATCTGGAAACACCATATATTTT. This sequence encodes CATSGPRRSGNTIYF. Full variable domain (missing parts from reference TRBV15 and TRBJ1-3): DAMVIQNPRYQVTQFGKPVTLSCSQTLNHNVMYWYQQKSSQAPKLLFHYYDKDFNNEADTPDNFQSRRPNTSFCFLDIRSPGLGDTAMYLCATSGPRRSGNTIYFGEGSWLTVV.

The CDR3: CASSARLAGGPYEQYF. As DNA, the CDR3 is TGTGCCAGCAGCGCACGACTAGCGGGAGGCCCCTACGAGCAGTACTTC. The chain is built from TRBV5-4 and TRBJ2-7; TRBD2 agrees at 13 bases. There are 16 residues in the CDR3. V shed 4 bases and J 2 bases; nucleotides not matched to a gene: 6. Germline CDR1 is SGHNT and CDR2 is YYREEE (reference sequence).

The rearrangement joins TRBV5-8 to TRBJ1-6, with D perhaps TRBD1 (6 bases). V was cut by 5 bases and J by 8 bases, with 14 bases left in between. Germline CDR1 reads SGHTS; CDR2 reads YDEGEE. This CDR3 comprises 14 residues. CDR3 coding DNA: TGTGCCAGCAGGCCTAGGACAGTCTATTCACCCCTCCACTTT. It is translated as CASRPRTVYSPLHF.

This clone came up a few times. V and J are TRBV20-1 and TRBJ2-3; a weak D match, TRBD2 (6 bases). The CDR3 is made up of 14 amino acids. Trimming removed 3 bases from V and 4 bases from J, with 14 bases in between. CDR1 DFQATT and CDR2 SNEGSKA come from the germline V gene (reference sequence). CDR3 sequence: CSASWGGMADTQYF. The CDR3 region has the DNA TGCAGTGCTAGTTGGGGCGGGATGGCAGATACGCAGTATTTT.

V and J are TRBV7-2 and TRBJ2-2, with 8 nucleotides matching TRBD2. J was trimmed by 6 bases and V by 7 bases; bases with no gene match: 4. From germline, CDR1 is SGHTA and CDR2 FQGNSA. This CDR3 spans 13 amino acids. The CDR3 bases are TGTGCCAGCAAGACTAGCGTACCCGGGGAGCTGTTTTTT. It is translated as CASKTSVPGELFF.

This clone was detected once. CDR3 DNA sequence: TGCGCCAGCAGCCAAGAAGTTGGGGCCTGGCAAACTAATGAAAAACTGTTTTTT. This encodes CASSQEVGAWQTNEKLFF. This chain uses TRBV4-3 with TRBJ1-4, with a possible D match to TRBD1 (5 bases). The CDR3 consists of 18 residues. Looked up from germline, CDR1 is LGHNA and CDR2 is YSLEER. Trimming shortened V by 0 bases and J by 1 base, and 15 bases separated the two germline ends.

This clone showed up just a few times. This chain links TRBV7-9 with TRBJ2-7; 9 bases fit TRBD2. Trimming removed 3 bases from V and 6 bases from J; junction bases left unmatched: 9. CDR3 length equals 15 residues. The germline V gene has CDR1 SEHNR and CDR2 FQNEAQ (reference sequence). This chain's CDR3 is CASSFSGTSWSEQYF. CDR3 sequence (DNA): TGTGCCAGCAGCTTTTCGGGGACTAGCTGGTCCGAGCAGTACTTC.

The chain links TRBV27 to TRBJ1-6; unclear D gene. V was clipped by 3 bases and J by 0 bases, with 9 bases between them. CDR3 length: 16 residues. Germline CDR1 and CDR2: MNHEY and SMNVEV (reference sequence). The DNA for the CDR3 is TGTGCCAGCAGTTTTATTCCGAGCTCCTATAATTCACCCCTCCACTTT. Translating gives CASSFIPSSYNSPLHF.

The table lists this clone with a few counts. V usage is TRBV28 and J usage is TRBJ1-5; unclear D gene. This CDR3 has 17 residues. The V end lost 7 bases, the J end lost 0 bases, and 19 bases lay between the germline ends. Germline lookup yields CDR1 MDHEN and CDR2 SYDVKM. This chain's CDR3 is CASIGGAGTYSNQPQHF. As DNA, the CDR3 is TGTGCCAGCATCGGAGGCGCCGGAACTTATAGCAATCAGCCCCAGCATTTT.

V and J are TRBV6-4 and TRBJ1-1; tentatively, D is TRBD1 (5 bases). Germline CDR1 is MRHNA and CDR2 is SNTAGT. The V end was cut by 8 bases, the J end by 0 bases, with 13 bases between. This CDR3 comprises 14 residues. This chain's CDR3 is CASRQHIMNTEAFF. The CDR3, as DNA: TGTGCCAGCCGACAGCATATTATGAACACTGAAGCTTTCTTT.

V is TRBV6-1 and J is TRBJ1-6; TRBD1 agrees at 8 bases. The CDR3 consists of 14 residues. Germline values: CDR1 MNHNS, CDR2 SASEGT. The V and J ends lost 5 bases and 9 bases, in that order; junction bases with no gene match: 6. The CDR3 sequence: CASSIDRGGSPLHF. The CDR3 DNA is TGTGCCAGCAGTATCGACAGGGGAGGTTCACCCCTCCACTTT.

This chain links TRBV7-3 with TRBJ1-1; TRBD1 aligns across 7 bases. This CDR3 has 13 amino acids. Germline V gene data show CDR1 as SGHTA and CDR2 as FQGTGA. Trimming took 4 bases from V and 4 from J; bases not matched to a gene: 3. In nucleotides, the CDR3 is TGTGCCAGCAGCTCCGACAGGGCCACTGAAGCTTTCTTT. It codes for CASSSDRATEAFF.

This rearrangement joins TRBV4-2 to TRBJ1-4, with D unclear. This CDR3 has 13 residues. Germline CDR1 reads LGHNA; CDR2 reads YNFKEQ. The V and J ends lost 4 bases and 8 bases respectively, with 11 bases between them. The CDR3 region has the DNA TGTGCCAGCAGCCCGGGGTTTGGGGAAAAACTGTTTTTT. Protein sequence: CASSPGFGEKLFF.

The chain employs TRBV27 and TRBJ1-2, with D perhaps TRBD1 (5 bases). This CDR3 is built from 14 residues. V was cut by 1 base and J by 1 base, with 7 bases left in between. Germline V gene sequence: CDR1 MNHEY, CDR2 SMNVEV (reference sequence). The CDR3 region is CASSLYRNNYGYTF. CDR3 sequence (DNA): TGTGCCAGCAGTTTATACAGGAATAACTATGGCTACACCTTC.

This clone was seen only once. The gene calls are TRBV19 and TRBJ2-1; unclear D gene. The CDR3 runs to 15 residues. From germline, CDR1 is LNHDA and CDR2 SQIVND (reference sequence). Trimming stripped 3 bases from V and 0 bases from J, with 9 bases between. The CDR3 nucleotides are TGTGCCAGTAGTATCGATCTGAGCTCCTACAATGAGCAGTTCTTC. Protein product: CASSIDLSSYNEQFF. Supplemented by reference TRBV19 and TRBJ2-1, the full variable domain reads DGGITQSPKYLFRKEGQNVTLSCEQNLNHDAMYWYRQDPGQGLRLIYYSQIVNDFQKGDIAEGYSVSREKKESFPLTVTSAQKNPTAFYLCASSIDLSSYNEQFFGPGTRLTVL.

The chain recombines TRBV25-1 with TRBJ1-3; D is undetermined. Germline V gene data show CDR1 as MGHDK and CDR2 as SYGVNS. The CDR3 runs 15 residues. The germline V and J ends were trimmed by 3 bases and 0 bases, with 9 bases remaining between them. The CDR3 loop is CASSEHLFSGNTIYF. Here the CDR3 DNA reads TGTGCCAGCAGTGAGCATCTATTCTCTGGAAACACCATATATTTT.